This TCR beta chain was found in a study of technical replicates of blood from a few donors. Profiled with immunoSEQ multiplex PCR; TCRdb holds only in-frame clones, not every one. The data contain under 95,000 clones, about 90% of them seen just once; the ten biggest clones take up 0.42%. The CDR3 totals 15 residues. Germline V gene sequence: CDR1 MNHEY, CDR2 SVGAGI. Trimming shortened V by 6 bases and J by 3 bases, and 15 bases separated the two germline ends. Sequencing was done on a sample of T cells isolated from PBMCs. This sequence originates from a human donor in good health. The chain recombines TRBV6-5 with TRBJ1-5; possible D gene TRBD1, 5 bases. CDR3 DNA sequence: TGTGCCAGCAGACCGCTTGCCAGGGTCAATCAGCCCCAGCATTTT. Protein sequence: CASRPLARVNQPQHF.